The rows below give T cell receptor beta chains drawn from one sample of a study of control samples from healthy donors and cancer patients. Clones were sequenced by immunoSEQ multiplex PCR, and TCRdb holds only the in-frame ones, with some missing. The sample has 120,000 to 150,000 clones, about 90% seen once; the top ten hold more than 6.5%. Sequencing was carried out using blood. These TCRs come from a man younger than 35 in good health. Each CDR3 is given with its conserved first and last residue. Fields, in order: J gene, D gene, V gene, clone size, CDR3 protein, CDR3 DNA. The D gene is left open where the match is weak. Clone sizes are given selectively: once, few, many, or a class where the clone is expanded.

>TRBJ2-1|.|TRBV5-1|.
CASSSGPARQFF
TGCGCCAGCAGCTCAGGCCCAGCTCGGCAGTTCTTC
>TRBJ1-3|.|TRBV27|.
CASSSRAGNTIYF
TGTGCCAGCAGTTCCAGGGCTGGAAACACCATATATTTT
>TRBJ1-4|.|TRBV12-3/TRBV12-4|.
CASSFMRGGKLFF
TGTGCCAGCAGTTTCATGAGGGGAGGAAAACTGTTTTTT
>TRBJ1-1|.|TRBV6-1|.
CASSEVWQTNTEAFF
TGTGCCAGCAGTGAAGTTTGGCAGACGAACACTGAAGCTTTCTTT
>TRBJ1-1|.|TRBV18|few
CASAPAGDTEAFF
TGTGCCAGCGCCCCGGCGGGGGACACTGAAGCTTTCTTT
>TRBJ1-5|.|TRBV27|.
CASSLWWDQPQHF
TGTGCCAGCAGTTTATGGTGGGATCAGCCCCAGCATTTT
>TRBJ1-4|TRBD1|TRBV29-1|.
CSVAGQGDEKLFF
TGCAGCGTTGCAGGACAGGGGGATGAAAAACTGTTTTTT
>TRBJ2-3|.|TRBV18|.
CASSRQTSTDTQYF
TGTGCCAGCTCACGGCAGACGAGCACAGATACGCAGTATTTT
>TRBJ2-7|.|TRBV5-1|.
CASSLVGGRRDEQYF
TGCGCCAGCAGCTTGGTAGGGGGGCGCAGGGACGAGCAGTACTTC
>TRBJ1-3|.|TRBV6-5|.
CASIDTRSGNTIYF
TGTGCCAGCATCGACACCCGCTCTGGAAACACCATATATTTT
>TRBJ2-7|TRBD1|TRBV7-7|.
CASSLDRGREQYF
TGTGCCAGCAGCCTGGACAGGGGGCGAGAGCAGTACTTC
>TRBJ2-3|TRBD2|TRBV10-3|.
CAISEFGTSGSTDTQYF
TGTGCCATCAGTGAATTTGGGACTAGCGGGAGCACAGATACGCAGTATTTT
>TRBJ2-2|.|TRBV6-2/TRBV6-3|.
CASSYLGAPGELFF
TGTGCCAGCAGTTACTTGGGGGCCCCCGGGGAGCTGTTTTTT